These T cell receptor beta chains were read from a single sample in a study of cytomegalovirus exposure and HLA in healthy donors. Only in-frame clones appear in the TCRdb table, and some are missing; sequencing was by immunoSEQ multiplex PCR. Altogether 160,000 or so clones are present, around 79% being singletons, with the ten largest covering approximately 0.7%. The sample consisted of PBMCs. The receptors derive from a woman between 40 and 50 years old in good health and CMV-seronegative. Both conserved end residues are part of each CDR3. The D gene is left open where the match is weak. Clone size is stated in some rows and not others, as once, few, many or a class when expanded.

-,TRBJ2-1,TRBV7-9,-,CASRSGLRSPDEQFF,TGTGCCAGCAGGTCGGGACTGCGGAGTCCCGATGAGCAGTTCTTC
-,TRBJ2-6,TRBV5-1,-,CASSPSVSGANVLTF,TGCGCCAGCAGCCCCAGTGTCTCTGGGGCCAACGTCCTGACTTTC
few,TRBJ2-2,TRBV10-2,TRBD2,CTSRATSGGSGELFF,TGCACCAGCAGGGCGACTAGCGGGGGGTCCGGGGAGCTGTTTTTT
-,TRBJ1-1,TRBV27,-,CASMTYTEAFF,TGTGCCAGCATGACATACACTGAAGCTTTCTTT
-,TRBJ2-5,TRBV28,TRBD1,CASTSGTGETQYF,TGTGCCAGCACCTCGGGGACAGGGGAGACCCAGTACTTC
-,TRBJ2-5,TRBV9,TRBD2,CASSAVGLAGETQYF,TGTGCCAGCAGCGCGGTGGGGCTAGCGGGAGAGACCCAGTACTTC
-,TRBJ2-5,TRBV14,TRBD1,CASSQPGTDQETQYF,TGTGCCAGCAGCCAACCCGGGACAGACCAAGAGACCCAGTACTTC
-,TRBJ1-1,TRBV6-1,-,CASSLQVWKNTEAFF,TGTGCCAGCAGTTTACAGGTATGGAAGAACACTGAAGCTTTCTTT
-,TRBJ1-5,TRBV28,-,CASSFLGVGNQPQHF,TGTGCCAGCAGTTTTTTGGGAGTCGGCAATCAGCCCCAGCATTTT
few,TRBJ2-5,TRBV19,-,CASSMQGIEETQYF,TGTGCCAGTAGTATGCAGGGGATAGAGGAGACCCAGTACTTC
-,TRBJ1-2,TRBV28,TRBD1,CASSLEASAGTGDGYTF,TGTGCCAGCAGTCTCGAAGCCTCCGCCGGGACAGGGGATGGCTACACCTTC
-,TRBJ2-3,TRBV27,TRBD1,CASSPPLFPGTGGSADTQYF,TGTGCCAGCAGTCCGCCCCTTTTTCCCGGGACAGGGGGCAGTGCAGATACGCAGTATTTT
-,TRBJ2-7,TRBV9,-,CASSVEPAGSSYEQYF,TGTGCCAGCAGCGTAGAACCGGCGGGGAGCTCCTACGAGCAGTACTTC
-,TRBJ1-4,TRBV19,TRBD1,CASSTSAGTAEKLFF,TGTGCCAGTAGTACTTCGGCCGGGACAGCCGAAAAACTGTTTTTT
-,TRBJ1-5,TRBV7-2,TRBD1,CASSSTGSTSNQPQHF,TGTGCCAGCAGCTCGACAGGGTCAACAAGCAATCAGCCCCAGCATTTT
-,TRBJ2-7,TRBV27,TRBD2,CASSSLGTSSYEQYF,TGTGCCAGCAGTTCCCTCGGGACTAGCTCCTACGAGCAGTACTTC
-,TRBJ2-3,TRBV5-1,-,CASSLEPSTDTQYF,TGCGCCAGCAGCTTGGAGCCTAGCACAGATACGCAGTATTTT
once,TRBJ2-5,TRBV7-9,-,CASTPPDLTETQYF,TGTGCCAGCACCCCCCCCGACTTGACGGAGACCCAGTACTTC
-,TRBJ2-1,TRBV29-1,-,CSAGDRERFF,TGCAGCGCTGGGGATCGGGAAAGGTTCTTC
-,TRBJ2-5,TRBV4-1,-,CASSDYRSGNQETQYF,TGCGCCAGCAGTGACTATCGTAGCGGAAATCAAGAGACCCAGTACTTC
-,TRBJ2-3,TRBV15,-,CATSRGGTPDTQYF,TGTGCCACCAGCAGAGGGGGCACTCCAGATACGCAGTATTTT
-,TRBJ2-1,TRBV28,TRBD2,CASRPGLAGGYNEQFF,TGTGCCAGCAGGCCGGGACTAGCGGGAGGATACAATGAGCAGTTCTTC
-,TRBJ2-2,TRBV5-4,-,CASGNSGRNTGELFF,TGTGCCAGCGGAAATAGCGGCCGAAACACCGGGGAGCTGTTTTTT
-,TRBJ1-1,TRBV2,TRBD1,CASRPLLQGQTEAFF,TGTGCCAGCCGGCCCCTCCTACAGGGGCAAACTGAAGCTTTCTTT